These 20 T cell receptor beta chains came from one sample sequenced in a study of blood T cell repertoires in COVID-19. Clones were read by immunoSEQ multiplex PCR, and TCRdb kept only the in-frame ones, dropping some. There are 120,000 or so clones in the sample; more than 65% occur only once, and roughly 2.2% lies in the top ten. Specimen: peripheral blood. Receptor source: a woman aged 70-85 years with acute or convalescent COVID-19.

This clone was observed a handful of times. The rearrangement links TRBV9 to TRBJ2-7, with D possibly being TRBD1 (6 bases). The CDR3 loop spans 14 amino acids. V lost 2 bases to trimming and J lost 2 bases, with 11 bases between them. Germline CDR1 and CDR2: SGDLS and YYNGEE. The CDR3 is CASSVTGQPYEQYF. The DNA for the CDR3 is TGTGCCAGCAGCGTCACGGGACAACCCTACGAGCAGTACTTC.

This clone turned up a few times. The CDR3 region is CASSLEGVWRETQYF. The CDR3 DNA reads TGCGCCAGCAGCTTGGAAGGGGTTTGGAGAGAGACCCAGTACTTC. The chain joins TRBV5-1 to TRBJ2-5; possible D gene TRBD1, 5 bases. Germline CDR1 reads SGHRS; CDR2 reads YFSETQ. The CDR3 length is 15 residues. The ends were cut back, 0 bases at V and 4 bases at J, with 13 bases in the middle.

The V call is TRBV4-3, the J call TRBJ1-2, with 7 bases lining up with TRBD1. Germline CDR1 and CDR2: LGHNA and YSLEER. This CDR3 spans 16 amino acids. Trimming cost V 0 bases and J 5 bases; bases outside gene matches: 9. The CDR3 loop reads CASSQDLRQGTYGYTF. CDR3 DNA sequence: TGCGCCAGCAGCCAAGATCTAAGACAGGGCACATATGGCTACACCTTC.

J is TRBJ2-7 and V is TRBV6-2 or TRBV6-3; no clear D. V lost 4 bases, J lost 2 bases, and 18 bases lay in between. CDR3 length equals 16 residues. The germline gives CDR1 MNHEY, CDR2 SVGEGT. The CDR3 DNA follows: TGTGCCAGCAGTTTATCCAGGAATCCTCGCCCCTACGAGCAGTACTTC. It is translated as CASSLSRNPRPYEQYF.

The CDR3 bases are TGTGCCAGCAGCCATGGACAGACCAACATGAACACTGAAGCTTTCTTT. Encoded protein: CASSHGQTNMNTEAFF. The J gene is TRBJ1-1, the V gene TRBV6-2 or TRBV6-3; weak D call: TRBD1 (6 bases). Germline V lookup: CDR1 MNHEY, CDR2 SVGEGT. This CDR3 is 16 amino acids long. V was clipped by 6 bases and J by 0 bases, with 17 bases between them.

Written as DNA, the CDR3 is TGTGCCAGCAGCATCCAGGGTTCCTTGTCCAACTACTATGGCTACACCTTC. Translation gives CASSIQGSLSNYYGYTF. This chain joins TRBV2 and TRBJ1-2; D is possibly TRBD1 (5 bases). This CDR3 region has 17 residues. V was trimmed by 6 bases and J by 3 bases, leaving 23 bases between them. From germline, CDR1 is SNHLY and CDR2 FYNNEI.

This clone is a singleton in its sample. This chain links TRBV18 with TRBJ1-2; 7 bases line up with TRBD1. This CDR3 spans 15 amino acids. The V and J ends lost 2 bases and 1 base, in that order; junction bases with no gene match: 4. Germline loops: CDR1 KGHSH, CDR2 LQKENI. The CDR3 DNA is TGTGCCAGCTCACCAGGCAGGGGGTTTAACTATGGCTACACCTTC. As protein: CASSPGRGFNYGYTF.

The chain employs TRBV10-3 and TRBJ2-2; no clear D gene. CDR3 size: 12 residues. CDR1 and CDR2 (germline): ENHRY, SYGVKD. The V end was cut by 6 bases, the J end by 4 bases, with 6 bases between. Here the CDR3 DNA reads TGTGCCATCAGACAGACCACCGGGGAGCTGTTTTTT. This sequence encodes CAIRQTTGELFF.

This chain joins TRBV2 and TRBJ2-5; 10 nucleotides match TRBD1. This CDR3 is built from 13 residues. The V gene's germline CDR1 is SNHLY and CDR2 FYNNEI. Trimming cost V 6 bases and J 5 bases; bases outside gene matches: 3. CDR3 bases: TGTGCCAGCAGGACAGGGGGCAGGGAGACCCAGTACTTC. Encoded protein: CASRTGGRETQYF.

This chain links TRBV28 with TRBJ2-5; possibly TRBD1 for D (6 bases). The germline V gene has CDR1 MDHEN and CDR2 SYDVKM. The V end was cut by 7 bases, the J end by 2 bases, with 8 bases between. The CDR3 runs to 12 residues. CDR3 coding DNA: TGTGCCAGCAAAACAGGGCAAGAGACCCAGTACTTC. Protein: CASKTGQETQYF.

The rearrangement uses TRBV5-4 and TRBJ2-4, with a weak D call TRBD1 (5 bases). The V gene lost 3 bases and the J gene lost 7 bases, with 8 bases spanning the gap. The CDR3 is 12 residues long. Germline V CDR1 and CDR2: SGHNT, YYREEE (reference sequence). The DNA of the CDR3 is TGTGCCAGCAGCTACGACAGCAACATTCAGTACTTC. This gives the protein CASSYDSNIQYF. Looking up the rest from reference TRBV5-4 and TRBJ2-4 gives the full variable domain: ETGVTQSPTHLIKTRGQQVTLRCSSQSGHNTVSWYQQALGQGPQFIFQYYREEENGRGNFPPRFSGLQFPNYSSELNVNALELDDSALYLCASSYDSNIQYFGAGTRLSVL.

The CDR3 spells CASSSNIDKNIQYF. In nucleotides, the CDR3 is TGCGCCAGCAGTTCCAACATTGACAAAAACATTCAGTACTTC. V and J are TRBV10-2 and TRBJ2-4; D gene ambiguous. Trimming removed 5 bases from V and 3 bases from J, with 11 bases in between. The length of the CDR3 is 14 residues. Germline V gene sequence: CDR1 WSHSY, CDR2 SAAADI.

In this sample, this clone turned up a few times. This chain connects TRBV2 to TRBJ1-3; tentative D call: TRBD1 (6 bases). CDR3 length: 15 amino acids. V was trimmed by 4 bases and J by 0 bases, leaving 10 bases between them. Germline loops: CDR1 SNHLY, CDR2 FYNNEI. CDR3 sequence (DNA): TGTGCCAGCAGTGGTAACAGGGACTCTGGAAACACCATATATTTT. As protein: CASSGNRDSGNTIYF.

A few counts support this clone. The chain is built from TRBV18 and TRBJ1-5, with 7 bases matching TRBD1. Per germline, CDR1 KGHSH and CDR2 LQKENI. This CDR3 spans 15 amino acids. Trimming cost V 3 bases and J 5 bases; bases outside gene matches: 7. The CDR3 sequence is CASSPTGWGDQPQHF. Here the CDR3 DNA reads TGTGCCAGCTCACCGACAGGGTGGGGGGATCAGCCCCAGCATTTT. The full variable domain, with the rest looked up from reference TRBV18 and TRBJ1-5, is NAGVMQNPRHLVRRRGQEARLRCSPMKGHSHVYWYRQLPEEGLKFMVYLQKENIIDESGMPKERFSAEFPKEGPSILRIQQVVRGDSAAYFCASSPTGWGDQPQHFGDGTRLSIL.

This clone was found once. The V call is TRBV12-3 or TRBV12-4, the J call TRBJ1-2; TRBD1 matches 7 bases. Trimming cost V 3 bases and J 5 bases; bases outside gene matches: 3. The CDR3 totals 13 residues. CDR3 DNA sequence: TGTGCCAGCAGTTTTCAGGGGGAATATGGCTACACCTTC. Protein: CASSFQGEYGYTF.

CDR3 residues: CASSLLLAGSEQYF. In DNA, the CDR3 is TGTGCCAGCAGTTTATTGCTAGCGGGCTCCGAGCAGTACTTC. V is TRBV28 and J is TRBJ2-7, with 8 bases identical to TRBD2. The J segment lost 6 bases and the V segment lost 1 base, leaving 5 bases of the junction unmatched. CDR1 and CDR2 from the germline V gene are MDHEN and SYDVKM. The CDR3 consists of 14 residues.

V and J are TRBV11-1 and TRBJ1-1; D is uncertain. This CDR3 spans 13 amino acids. V lost 3 bases, J lost 4 bases, and 9 bases lay in between. Germline-derived CDR1 and CDR2 are SGHAT and FQDESV (reference sequence). CDR3 loop: CASSFDRSTEAFF. In DNA, the CDR3 is TGTGCCAGCAGCTTTGACCGGAGCACTGAAGCTTTCTTT.

The chain links TRBV6-5 to TRBJ2-4, with 8 nucleotides matching TRBD1. The V gene's germline CDR1 is MNHEY and CDR2 SVGAGI. V lost 4 bases and J lost 7; bases outside the gene matches: 6. CDR3 size: 14 residues. The DNA for the CDR3 is TGTGCCAGCAGTTTAGGAGACAGGGGCAACATTCAGTACTTC. Translating it yields CASSLGDRGNIQYF.

V is TRBV6-1 and J is TRBJ1-3; TRBD1 aligns across 8 bases. V shed 2 bases, J shed 1 base, and the junction held 7 bases outside the gene matches. This CDR3 region has 17 residues. Germline V lookup: CDR1 MNHNS, CDR2 SASEGT. The CDR3 spells CASSEIWQGASGNTIYF. The CDR3 DNA follows: TGTGCCAGCAGTGAAATATGGCAGGGGGCGTCTGGAAACACCATATATTTT.

This clone was picked up a small number of times. The chain employs TRBV15 and TRBJ1-5, with D unclear. Deletions cut 1 base from V and 7 bases from J, with 14 bases between. Germline V gene lookup returns CDR1 LNHNV and CDR2 YYDKDF (reference sequence). The CDR3 is made up of 15 amino acids. The CDR3 spells CATSRGANGRQPQHF. Here the CDR3 DNA reads TGTGCCACCAGCAGAGGAGCAAATGGGAGACAGCCCCAGCATTTT.